The sequence of this T cell receptor (beta chain) was determined in a study of shared clonotypes between healthy human individuals. The assay was immunoSEQ multiplex PCR, and TCRdb's table has in-frame clones only and misses some. The sample comprises 2 million to 3 million clones, approximately 93% of which are singletons, and about 0.34% rests with the top ten. The ends were cut back, 3 bases at V and 2 bases at J, with 7 bases in the middle. The CDR3 is 13 residues long. CDR1 KGHSH and CDR2 LQKENI come from the germline V gene. This clone has just one count. This specimen includes other DNA sequences encoding the same CDR3.

Material for sequencing was naive CD4+ T cells from PBMCs. Subset indicated: CD45RA+ positively selected. This receptor was taken from a man aged 18 to 30 in good health. Some clones in this sample may be carry-over from other donors' samples. The chain has TRBV18 and TRBJ2-5; unclear D gene. DNA of the CDR3: TGTGCCAGCTCACCTCCCAGTCAAGAGACCCAGTACTTC. It encodes CASSPPSQETQYF.